The clone carrying this T cell receptor beta chain turned up a few times. The antigen remains undetermined. Germline V gene lookup returns CDR1 KGHDR and CDR2 SFDVKD. V shed 6 bases and J shed 11 bases, with 10 bases lying between them. The CDR3 spans 11 residues. The sample is drawn from a study of T-cell memory formation after mild COVID-19. Whole-study results and caveats: Mainly CM and EM harbored the contracting CD4+ clones; mainly EMRA harbored the CD8+ ones. Nothing showed for sure that second-wave clones peaking on day 37 were SARS-CoV-2 specific. Memory cells collected pre-infection included some clones that later responded, suggesting cross-reactive memory joined.

TCRdb re-derived calls from the 5' RACE reads in MiXCR, one entry per CDR3 protein. Here the sample spans some 130,000 distinct CDR3 sequences, about a sixth being singletons. The sequenced sample consisted of PBMCs or a T cell subset sorted from them (not recorded which). The source is a young man who had mild COVID-19 (a few samples of this study predate the infection). Cell type and time point are not known. The genes are TRBV24-1 and TRBJ2-1, with D hard to call. The CDR3 sequence: CATSQKGKQFF. DNA of the CDR3: TGTGCCACCAGTCAGAAAGGGAAGCAGTTCTTC.